Listed below are T cell receptor beta chains from one sample, sequenced in a study of blood T cell repertoires in COVID-19. This table comes from immunoSEQ multiplex PCR, and its TCRdb copy is limited to in-frame clones, with some not included. Of about 90,000 clones listed, 81% were seen once; the top ten hold about 13%. Material for sequencing was peripheral blood. The receptor source for this set is a human donor in a cohort sampled during active COVID-19. CDR3s include the opening cysteine and the closing phenylalanine or tryptophan.

TRBJ2-7 TRBV4-1 CASSQDRQGTYEQYF
TRBJ1-5 TRBV15 CATSRDGGSSNQPQHF
TRBJ1-1 TRBV9 CASSVGSRGRDLGTEAFF
TRBJ1-1 TRBV27 CASSLSYRVGLALHTEAFF
TRBJ1-1 TRBV9 CASSAGRQLNTEAFF
TRBJ1-4 TRBV7-6 CASSSNGATNEKLFF
TRBJ2-7 TRBV7-3 CASSPTGNSYEQYF
TRBJ1-5 TRBV12-1 CAGRERGSNQPQHF
TRBJ2-3 TRBV13 CASSQRPGLGDTQYF
TRBJ1-6 TRBV27 CASSFTTGGRSPLHF
TRBJ2-7 TRBV30 CAWSVSGKSYEQYF
TRBJ2-7 TRBV27 CASSSRQTGIIYEQYF
TRBJ2-5 TRBV11-2 CASSPQGLHRETQYF
TRBJ2-2 TRBV11-2 CASSLFRGFTGELFF
TRBJ2-1 TRBV3-1/TRBV3-2 CASSQEVQGYNEQFF
TRBJ2-3 TRBV25-1 CASSEWVGATTDTQYF
TRBJ1-1 TRBV13 CASSLRGNTEAFF
TRBJ1-2 TRBV6-6 CASSYRQGLGYTF
TRBJ1-2 TRBV4-1 CASSQDFNRGLYGYTF
TRBJ1-3 TRBV9 CASSVTGGLNTIYF
TRBJ1-1 TRBV4-1 CASSQAGYSTEAFF
TRBJ1-5 TRBV5-1 CASSLGWGADQPQHF
TRBJ2-5 TRBV4-1 CASSRVEDSQETQYF
TRBJ2-7 TRBV27 CASRRQGLNSYEQYF
TRBJ2-3 TRBV5-5 CASQQLPGVIDTQYF
TRBJ1-1 TRBV6-6 CASSRRARTGGGDTEAFF
TRBJ1-5 TRBV4-2 CASSQGTSWQPQHF
TRBJ2-5 TRBV5-1 CASSLVLAGGETQYF